The 9 T cell receptor beta chains reported below all come from one sample, sequenced in a study of early T cells in non-severe SARS-CoV-2 infection. TCRdb reanalysed the 5' RACE reads using MiXCR and keeps one entry per CDR3 protein. The table includes some 60,000 distinct CDR3 sequences, over 7.5% detected once. Sequencing was done on a sample of whole blood. These receptors were taken from an adult who was a healthcare worker with PCR-confirmed SARS-CoV-2 infection or an uninfected control (not recorded which).

The chain combines TRBV18 with TRBJ2-1; 9 bases are shared with TRBD2. The CDR3 has 13 amino acids. Germline-derived CDR1 and CDR2 are KGHSH and LQKENI. Unmatched junction bases numbered 3, after V lost 3 bases and J lost 9 bases. The CDR3 DNA sequence: TGTGCCAGCTCACCGCTAGCGGGAAGTGAGCAGTTCTTC. Encoded protein: CASSPLAGSEQFF.

This clonotype was detected only a few times. The J gene is TRBJ1-2, the V gene TRBV10-3; possible D gene TRBD1, 5 bases. Germline CDR1 ENHRY, CDR2 SYGVKD. The CDR3 is 13 residues long. Trimming took 3 bases from V and 3 from J, leaving 8 bases between them. In nucleotides, the CDR3 is TGTGCCATCAGTGATTTAGGGGACTATGGCTACACCTTC. It codes for CAISDLGDYGYTF.

The gene calls are TRBV7-2 and TRBJ1-2, with 7 bases matching TRBD1. The CDR3 contains 13 residues. CDR1 is SGHTA and CDR2 is FQGNSA in the germline V gene. Germline trimming cut 7 bases from V and 4 bases from J; bases unmatched to any gene: 6. CDR3: CASNPDRFYGYTF. DNA for the CDR3: TGTGCCAGCAACCCGGACAGGTTCTATGGCTACACCTTC.

The table lists this clonotype with many counts. The chain employs TRBV6-2 or TRBV6-3 and TRBJ1-6, with a weak D call TRBD1 (5 bases). The germline CDR1 and CDR2 sequences are MNHEY and SVGEGT. The CDR3 spans 14 residues. V was trimmed by 7 bases and J by 7 bases, leaving 14 bases between them. CDR3 sequence (DNA): TGTGCCAGCATGAAGAGGGGAGAGAATTCACCCCTCCACTTT. It is translated as CASMKRGENSPLHF.

This clonotype was observed a handful of times. This chain links TRBV11-2 with TRBJ1-1; D not resolved. In germline, CDR1 is SGHAT, CDR2 FQNNGV. The CDR3 sequence is 14 residues long. The V end lost 5 bases, the J end lost 2 bases, and 12 bases lay between the germline ends. CDR3 loop: CASSPGGANTEAFF. The CDR3 DNA reads as TGTGCCAGCAGCCCCGGAGGAGCTAACACTGAAGCTTTCTTT.

This clonotype came up many times. This chain connects TRBV6-4 to TRBJ2-1, with D possibly being TRBD2 (5 bases). The germline V and J ends were trimmed by 5 bases and 7 bases, with 15 bases remaining between them. CDR1 MRHNA and CDR2 SNTAGT come from the germline V gene. This CDR3 contains 14 residues. CDR3 in amino acids: CASSRSGSLNEQFF. The CDR3 DNA follows: TGTGCCAGCAGTCGTTCGGGAAGTTTGAATGAGCAGTTCTTC.

V gene TRBV12-5 combines with J gene TRBJ2-3; 11 bases match TRBD1. Germline V gene data show CDR1 as LGHNT and CDR2 as FRNRAP. CDR3 length: 15 residues. Trimming removed 6 bases from V and 2 bases from J; junction bases left unmatched: 4. The CDR3 loop is CASGSGQGDTDTQYF. CDR3 nucleotide sequence: TGTGCTAGTGGCTCGGGACAGGGGGACACAGATACGCAGTATTTT.

The chain carries TRBV19 and TRBJ2-2; D remains unclear. Germline assignment: CDR1 LNHDA and CDR2 SQIVND (reference sequence). The length of the CDR3 is 14 residues. V was cut by 4 bases and J by 4 bases, with 10 bases left in between. The CDR3 DNA reads TGTGCCAGTAGTAGACCTGGTTCCACCGGGGAGCTGTTTTTT. This translates into CASSRPGSTGELFF.

This clonotype has just a few counts. This chain's CDR3 is CASSFDGSSGNTIYF. The CDR3 bases are TGCGCCAGCAGCTTTGACGGGAGCTCTGGAAACACCATATATTTT. The V and J genes are TRBV5-1 and TRBJ1-3; unclear D gene. Trimming took 2 bases from V and 0 from J, leaving 9 bases between them. The CDR3 is 15 residues long. The germline V gene has CDR1 SGHRS and CDR2 YFSETQ.